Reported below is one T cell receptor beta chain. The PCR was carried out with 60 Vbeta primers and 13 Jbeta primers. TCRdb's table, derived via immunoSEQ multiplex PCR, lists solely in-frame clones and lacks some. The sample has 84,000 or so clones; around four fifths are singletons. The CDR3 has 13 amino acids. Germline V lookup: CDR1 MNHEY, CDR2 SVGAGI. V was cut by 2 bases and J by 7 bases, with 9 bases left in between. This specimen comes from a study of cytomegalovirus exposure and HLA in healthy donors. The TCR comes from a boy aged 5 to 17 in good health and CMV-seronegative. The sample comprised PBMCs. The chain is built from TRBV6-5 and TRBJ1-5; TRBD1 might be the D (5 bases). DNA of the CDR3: TGTGCCAGCAGTTACGGTAGGGGCCAGCCCCAGCATTTT. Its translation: CASSYGRGQPQHF.